This T cell receptor (beta chain) was found in a study of T cell changes during pregnancy in multiple sclerosis. Produced via immunoSEQ multiplex PCR; TCRdb's table is partial and in-frame only. The sample holds 70,000 or so clones, 80% to 95% seen once. The CDR3 has 16 residues. In germline, CDR1 is MNHNY, CDR2 SVGAGI (reference sequence). Trimming at V came to 6 bases and at J to 1 base, leaving 10 bases not matched to a gene. The V call is TRBV6-6, the J call TRBJ1-1; 8 bases match TRBD1. The source of this sequence is a female donor with multiple sclerosis, enrolled in a pregnancy study. Sample: CD4+ T cells from peripheral blood mononuclear cells, taken after pregnancy. CDR3: CASSPIYGQGNTEAFF. CDR3 nucleotide sequence: TGTGCCAGCAGCCCTATATACGGACAGGGGAACACTGAAGCTTTCTTT.